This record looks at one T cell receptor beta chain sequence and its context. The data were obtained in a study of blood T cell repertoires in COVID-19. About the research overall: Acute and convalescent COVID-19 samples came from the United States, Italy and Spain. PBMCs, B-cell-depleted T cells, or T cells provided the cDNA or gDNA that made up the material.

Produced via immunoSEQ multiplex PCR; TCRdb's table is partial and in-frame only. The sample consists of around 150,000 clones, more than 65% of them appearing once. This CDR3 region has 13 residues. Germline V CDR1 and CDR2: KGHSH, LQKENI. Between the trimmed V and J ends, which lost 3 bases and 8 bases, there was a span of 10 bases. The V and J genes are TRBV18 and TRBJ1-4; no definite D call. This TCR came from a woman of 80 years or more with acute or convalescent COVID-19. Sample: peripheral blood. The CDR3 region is CASSPPGVEKLFF. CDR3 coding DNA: TGTGCCAGCTCACCCCCCGGAGTGGAAAAACTGTTTTTT.